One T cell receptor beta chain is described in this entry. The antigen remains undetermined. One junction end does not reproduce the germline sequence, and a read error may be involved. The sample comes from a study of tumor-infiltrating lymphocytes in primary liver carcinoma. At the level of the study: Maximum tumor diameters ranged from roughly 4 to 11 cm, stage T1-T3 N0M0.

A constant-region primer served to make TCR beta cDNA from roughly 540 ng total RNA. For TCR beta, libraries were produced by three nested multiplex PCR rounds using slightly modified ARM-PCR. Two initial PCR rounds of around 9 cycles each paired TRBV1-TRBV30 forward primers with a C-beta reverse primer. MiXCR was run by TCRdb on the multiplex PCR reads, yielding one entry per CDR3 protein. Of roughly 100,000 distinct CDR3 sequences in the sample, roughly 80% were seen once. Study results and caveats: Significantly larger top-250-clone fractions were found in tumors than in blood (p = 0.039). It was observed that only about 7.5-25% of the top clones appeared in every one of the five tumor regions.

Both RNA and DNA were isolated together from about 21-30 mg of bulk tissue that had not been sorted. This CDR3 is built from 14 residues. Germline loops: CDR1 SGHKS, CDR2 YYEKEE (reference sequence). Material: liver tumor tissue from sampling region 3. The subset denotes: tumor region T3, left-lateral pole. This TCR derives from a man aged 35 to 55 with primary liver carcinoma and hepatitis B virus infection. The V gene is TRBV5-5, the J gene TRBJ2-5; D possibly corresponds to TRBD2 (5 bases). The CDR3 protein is CAISLEASQETQYF. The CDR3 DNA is TGTGCCATCAGCTTGGAGGCTAGTCAAGAGACTCAATACTTC.